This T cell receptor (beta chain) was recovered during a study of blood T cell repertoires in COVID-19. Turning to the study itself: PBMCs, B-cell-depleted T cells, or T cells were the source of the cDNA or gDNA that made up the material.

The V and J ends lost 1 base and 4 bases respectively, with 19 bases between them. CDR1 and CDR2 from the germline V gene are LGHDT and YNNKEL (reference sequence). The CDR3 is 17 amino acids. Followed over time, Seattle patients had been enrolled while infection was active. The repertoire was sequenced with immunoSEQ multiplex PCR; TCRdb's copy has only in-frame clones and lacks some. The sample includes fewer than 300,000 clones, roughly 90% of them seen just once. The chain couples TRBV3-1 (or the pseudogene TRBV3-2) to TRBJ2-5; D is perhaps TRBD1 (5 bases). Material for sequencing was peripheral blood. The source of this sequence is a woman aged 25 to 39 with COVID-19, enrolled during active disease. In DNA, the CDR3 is TGTGCCAGCAGCCAAGCGACGACAGTGGAGACAACAGAGACCCAGTACTTC. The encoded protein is CASSQATTVETTETQYF.